Listed below are T cell receptor beta chains from one sample, sequenced in a study of metastatic and nonmetastatic thyroid tumors. TCRdb re-clonotyped the PCR reads through MiXCR. The sample lists more than 4,000 clones; 23% were seen once. The sequenced sample was tumor tissue. Source of these receptors: a male donor with papillary thyroid cancer or a benign thyroid nodule (not recorded which). Some clones in this sample may be carry-over from other donors' samples. Each CDR3 is given with its conserved first and last residue. The D gene is left open where the match is weak. Size is omitted from some rows. Given values are once, few, many or a class for expanded clones.

size,D,J,V,DNA,CDR3
medium-sized,-,TRBJ1-1,TRBV2,TGTGCCAGCAATCAACTAAAGGTTAACACTGAAGCTTTCTTT,CASNQLKVNTEAFF
medium-sized,-,TRBJ2-1,TRBV20-1,TGCAGTGCTAGAAAGACTGGTCGGGAGCAATACAATGAGCAGTTCTTC,CSARKTGREQYNEQFF
large,-,TRBJ2-5,TRBV12-3/TRBV12-4,TGTGCCAGCAGCCTTACCTTATACCAAGAGACCCAGTACTTC,CASSLTLYQETQYF
-,TRBD1,TRBJ1-5,TRBV15,TGTGCCACCAGCAGGCGGACAGGGGGCAATCAGCCCCAGCATTTT,CATSRRTGGNQPQHF
-,-,TRBJ2-3,TRBV12-3/TRBV12-4,TGTGCCAGCAGTGGGACGGGGGCGAGCACAGATACGCAGTATTTT,CASSGTGASTDTQYF
-,-,TRBJ1-2,TRBV5-1,TGCGCCAGCAGCTTATACATATCCGGGAGTTATGGCTACACCTTC,CASSLYISGSYGYTF
medium-sized,TRBD2,TRBJ2-3,TRBV28,TGTGCCAGCAGTGTCTTCACTCCAACTAGCGGGTACTTCACAGATACGCAGTATTTT,CASSVFTPTSGYFTDTQYF
medium-sized,TRBD1,TRBJ1-2,TRBV10-2,TGCGCCAGCAGTGAATCGGACAGGGGGCGCGGCTATGGCTACACCTTC,CASSESDRGRGYGYTF
few,-,TRBJ2-1,TRBV6-1,TGTGCCAGCAGTAATTACGGTGAGCAGTTCTTC,CASSNYGEQFF
-,TRBD2,TRBJ2-1,TRBV27,TGTGCCAGCAGTTCCGGACTAGCGGGAGGACGTGAGCAGTTCTTC,CASSSGLAGGREQFF